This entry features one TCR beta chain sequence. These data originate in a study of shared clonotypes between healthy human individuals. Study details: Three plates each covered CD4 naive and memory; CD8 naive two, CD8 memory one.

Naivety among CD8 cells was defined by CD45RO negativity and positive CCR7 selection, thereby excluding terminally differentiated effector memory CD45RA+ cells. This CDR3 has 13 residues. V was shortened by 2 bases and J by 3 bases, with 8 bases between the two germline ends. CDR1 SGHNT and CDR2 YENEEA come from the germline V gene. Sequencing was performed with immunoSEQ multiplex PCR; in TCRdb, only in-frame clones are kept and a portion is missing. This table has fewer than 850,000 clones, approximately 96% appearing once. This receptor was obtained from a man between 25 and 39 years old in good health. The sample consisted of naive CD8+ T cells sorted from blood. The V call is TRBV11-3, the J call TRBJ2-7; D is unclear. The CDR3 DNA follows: TGTGCCAGCAGCTTATCTGGGGACTACGAGCAGTACTTC. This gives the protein CASSLSGDYEQYF.